Given below is one T cell receptor beta chain in context. Its antigen target is currently unknown. The sample originates from a study of monozygotic twins with inflammatory bowel disease (dated by TCRdb to about 2019). Regarding the study in general: The full study comprised around 28 monozygotic twin pairs: nine German pairs (four IBD-concordant, five IBD-discordant) and 19 IBD-discordant Danish pairs. Disease-associated traits were sought mainly through comparisons between IBD patients and their genetically identical healthy co-twins within discordant pairs. Each individual had, on average, about 151 000 unique TCRalpha sequences and 181 000 unique TCRbeta sequences available for analysis. On the study overall, not on this receptor specifically: Because patients received different immunosuppressive treatments, the repertoires may have picked up extra background noise and variability between individuals. The analysis was unable to tell different T cell subtypes apart. No single strong signal or clonotype linked to IBD turned up in the results, so the idea that one exists was not supported. Concordant and discordant twins showed no difference in repertoire similarity, possibly because of limited statistical power. IBD patients shared fewer clonotypes with other individuals than healthy twins did, most markedly in patients showing signs of disease activity. IBD patients had lower TCRbeta repertoire diversity, measured by the inverse Simpson index, than their healthy co-twins.

From each donor, a 2.5 ml peripheral blood sample was drawn into PAXgene tubes and stored at -80 degrees C. Total RNA was isolated from whole blood with the PAXgene blood miRNA kit on an automated QIAcube, without T cell sorting. Peripheral blood from monozygotic twin pairs, either concordant or discordant for inflammatory bowel disease, underwent deep TCRalpha and TCRbeta repertoire profiling that used unique molecular barcoding. Smoking habits were recorded for all twin pairs, and each individual was classified as a current, former or never smoker. The library came from 5' RACE. Preparation of each TCR library used approximately 4,000 ng of total RNA. For each sample, cDNA synthesis with SMARTScribe reverse transcriptase was split into eight separate reactions. Unique molecular identifiers containing a 6-nucleotide sample barcode were introduced through template switching during cDNA synthesis. TCRalpha and TCRbeta cDNA was amplified by two nested PCRs of roughly 15 and 9 cycles, with bead purification after each PCR. Before amplification, the cDNA was treated with uracil DNA-glycosylase and purified using the QIAquick PCR purification kit. In the second PCR, Illumina TruSeq-compatible adapters and sample-specific barcodes were added. Library quality and concentration were assessed using TapeStation and Qubit, and approximately 5 ng of each library was pooled. Sequencing of the pooled libraries was done on an Illumina HiSeq2500 single-index Rapid Run using custom sequencing primers and 2 x 100 bp reads. The published analysis was carried out like this. UMI-based consensus assembly with MiGEC version 1.2.6 was used to correct PCR and sequencing errors. MiXCR version 2.1.1 handled V(D)J alignment, clonotype assembly and CDR3 extraction. Normalisation of gene usage, clonotype sharing and MAIT/NKT TCR abundance was achieved by analysing the top 1000, 10 000 and 20 000 clonotypes per sample. After downsampling to 27 000 UMIs, diversity was calculated as the inverse Simpson index using the vegan R package. Paired Mann-Whitney U tests were applied to discordant twin pairs, with Benjamini-Hochberg correction for multiple testing. The reads went through TCRdb reprocessing, and each CDR3 protein sequence gets one entry with no DNA. Here the V and J calls rest on TCRdb's processing, not on the authors' analysis. This sample's table lists about 110,000 distinct CDR3 sequences. Around 12% of the sample goes to the ten largest clones.

Looking up the germline V gene yields CDR1 SNHLY and CDR2 FYNNEI. The CDR3 covers 13 residues, taking in both the cysteine and the phenylalanine. The nucleotide record is missing. The receptor was derived from a human donor with ulcerative colitis or Crohn's disease, or a healthy co-twin of an affected twin (not recorded which). The chain is assembled from TRBV2 and TRBJ2-7; the D gene TCRdb calls, TRBD1, cannot be checked with no DNA. Material: blood. The CDR3 protein: CASRDREFYEQYF. The CDR3, completed at both ends by the reference TRBV2 and TRBJ2-7 genes, gives the full variable domain EPEVTQTPSHQVTQMGQEVILRCVPISNHLYFYWYRQILGQKVEFLVSFYNNEISEKSEIFDDQFSVERPDGSNFTLKIRSTKLEDSAMYFCASRDREFYEQYFGPGTRLTVT.